The 6 T cell receptor beta chains presented below share a single source sample, sequenced in a study of tumor-infiltrating lymphocytes in primary liver carcinoma. TCR beta cDNA was reverse-transcribed from about 500 ng of total RNA. The reaction used a constant-region primer and ProtoScript II reverse transcriptase. Three nested multiplex PCR rounds, a slightly modified ARM-PCR, produced the libraries for TCR beta. Investigators reported that the first two PCR rounds, at about 9 cycles each, used TRBV1-TRBV30 forward primers with a C-beta reverse primer. TCRdb processed the multiplex PCR reads anew with MiXCR; each CDR3 protein has one entry. The profile shows roughly 80,000 distinct CDR3 sequences, about three quarters of them singletons. Extraction of RNA together with DNA used about 20-34 mg of unsorted bulk tissue. Sequencing was done on a sample of tumor-adjacent normal liver tissue. These receptors originate from a middle-aged man with primary liver carcinoma and hepatitis B virus infection.

By sample share, this clonotype is medium-sized. This chain joins TRBV12-3 or TRBV12-4 and TRBJ1-2, with 8 positions matching TRBD1. Trimming took 0 bases from V and 0 from J; bases not matched to a gene: 0. The CDR3 consists of 15 residues. CDR3 nucleotides: TGTGCCAGCAGTTTAGCGACAGGGGCTAACTATGGCTACACCTTC. Translating it yields CASSLATGANYGYTF.

For this clonotype: The junction departs from germline at one end; a sequencing error may be responsible. The V gene is TRBV4-2, the J gene TRBJ2-7; D remains unclear. This CDR3 has 12 amino acids. Germline V lookup: CDR1 LGHNA, CDR2 YNFKEQ. The CDR3 sequence: CASSQGVNERYF. CDR3 coding DNA: TGTGCCAGCAGCCAAGGTGTCAACGAGCGGTACTTC.

This clonotype was counted a few times. The chain is built from TRBV29-1 and TRBJ1-6; 9 nucleotides line up with TRBD1. Per germline, CDR1 SQVTM and CDR2 ANQGSEA. CDR3 size: 15 residues. J was trimmed by 9 bases and V by 5 bases; bases with no gene match: 11. For the CDR3, the DNA is TGCAGCGTTTCGACCGGGACAGGGCCAAGTTCACCCCTCCACTTT. Translated, it gives CSVSTGTGPSSPLHF.

Concerning this clonotype itself: Here the CDR3 omits its conserved ending phenylalanine or tryptophan, so a read error is the likely source. The chain recombines TRBV29-1 with TRBJ2-5; 8 bases map to TRBD1. The germline CDR1 and CDR2 sequences are SQVTM and ANQGSEA. CDR3 size: 13 residues. Losses at the gene ends were 6 bases for V and 2 bases for J; bases not matched to a gene: 5. CDR3 in DNA: TGCAGCGTCGCCGGACAGGGACAAGAGACCCAGTACATC. Translated: CSVAGQGQETQYI.

This clonotype showed up many times. One junction end does not reproduce the germline sequence, and a read error may be involved. The chain recombines TRBV7-9 with TRBJ2-1; D may correspond to TRBD1 or TRBD2 (6 bases each). The CDR3 consists of 14 residues. From germline, CDR1 is SEHNR and CDR2 FQNEAQ (reference sequence). CDR3 sequence reads: CASSLTGTYNEQFF. The CDR3 coding sequence is TGTGCCAGTAGCTTAACAGGGACTTACAATGAGCAGTTCTTC.

This clonotype is medium-sized (0.01 to 0.1%) by share. V and J are TRBV12-3 or TRBV12-4 and TRBJ2-5; D might be TRBD1 or TRBD2, each matching 5 bases. There are 13 residues in the CDR3. V lost 0 bases, J lost 4 bases, and 6 bases lay in between. The CDR3, as DNA: TGTGCCAGCAGTTTAGCAGGGACAGAGACCCAGTACTTC. This codes for CASSLAGTETQYF.